This TCR beta chain was recovered during a study of CD8+CD57+ T cells in acquired aplastic anemia. At the level of the study: An average of roughly 2.9 ug of DNA was obtained from sorted CD4+ and CD8+ cells.

Genomic DNA provided the template from which TCR beta VDJ and CDR3 profiles were obtained. TCRdb re-called the reads through MiXCR, storing one row per CDR3 protein. The sample carries approximately 250,000 distinct CDR3 sequences, 82% recorded once. CDR3 length equals 15 residues. The ends lost 1 base at V and 12 bases at J; junction bases unmatched: 12. Germline V gene data show CDR1 as SGHVS and CDR2 as FQNEAQ. Patients sequenced had flow cytometry evidence of CD8+CD57+ cell expansion. All participating patients were living with severe acquired aplastic anemia. The sequenced sample was sorted CD4+, CD8+, or CD8+CD57+ T cells (not recorded which) from PBMCs. This TCR came from a human donor with aplastic anemia. The chain recombines TRBV7-8 with TRBJ1-1, with 9 bases aligning to TRBD1. The CDR3 region is CASSLDGTGNTESFF. The CDR3 DNA is TGTGCCAGCAGCTTAGATGGGACAGGGAATACTGAGTCTTTCTTT. The whole variable domain, remainder taken from reference TRBV7-8 and TRBJ1-1, is GAGVSQSPRYKVAKRGQDVALRCDPISGHVSLFWYQQALGQGPEFLTYFQNEAQLDKSGLPSDRFFAERPEGSVSTLKIQRTQQEDSAVYLCASSLDGTGNTESFFGQGTRLTVV.